This T cell receptor (beta chain) is drawn from a study of blood T cells in healthy people across ages. Comment on this clonotype: As yet, its antigen is unknown.

Study findings and constraints: Per million T cells, the diversity of TCR beta decreased roughly linearly as age advanced.

It was with a sample-barcoded 5' primer and a J-beta primer mix that a second PCR of roughly 7 to 12 cycles was run. TCRdb processed the 5' RACE reads anew with MiXCR; each CDR3 protein has one entry. The table records around 1,000,000 distinct CDR3 sequences, around 27% of them present only once. CDR3 size: 16 residues. The germline CDR1 and CDR2 sequences are MNHNY and SVGAGI (reference sequence). The sample was also reused in another study, on T cells of mothers and their children. This second study says: Donors were three healthy Caucasian mothers and their six children.

The sequencing sample was made of blood. The receptor's source is a girl aged 2 to 9 in good health. The gene calls are TRBV6-6 and TRBJ2-1; the D gene is possibly TRBD2 (7 bases). The J call is doubtful: the DNA matches TRBJ2-5 better. This chain's CDR3 is CASSYGPAGTYETQYF. Written as DNA, the CDR3 is TGTGCCAGCAGTTACGGGCCAGCGGGGACATACGAGACCCAGTACTTC.